The sample holds a few counts of the clone carrying this T cell receptor (beta chain). Its antigen remains unknown. PCR was performed using 60 Vbeta and 13 Jbeta primers. Libraries were prepared by immunoSEQ multiplex PCR; TCRdb keeps only in-frame clonotypes and omits some of them. The sample includes around 180,000 clones, roughly 84% seen only once; the top ten take around 0.25%. The data are from a study of cytomegalovirus exposure and HLA in healthy donors. Overall study findings and caveats: Common viral pathogens seemed, in a later analysis, to connect with several of the most significant clusters. A later examination showed that TCR association rates differed by HLA locus, with DRB1 most and HLA-C fewest.

CDR3 length equals 13 residues. V was trimmed by 2 bases and J by 4 bases, leaving 9 bases between them. The germline gives CDR1 MGHDK, CDR2 SYGVNS. The sequence came from a boy aged 5-17 years in good health and CMV-seronegative. V and J are TRBV25-1 and TRBJ2-7; D is possibly TRBD1 (5 bases). The sequenced sample was PBMCs. The CDR3: CASSERGRYEQYF. The CDR3 DNA sequence: TGTGCCAGCAGTGAAAGGGGCAGGTACGAGCAGTACTTC.